This entry lists 29 T cell receptor beta chains sequenced from one sample in a study of shared clonotypes between healthy human individuals (dated by TCRdb to 2020 to 2022). Library construction relied on the immunoSEQ multiplex PCR assay. Entries here come from immuneACCESS through TCRdb and include only in-frame sequences with V and J called. Some clones fail to appear in such tables; in the studies checked, an unresolved V gene covers under half of the shortfall, and the cause of the remainder is unknown. This sample gives hundreds of thousands of clones in total; around 78% of them show up just once. 1.5% to 2% of the sample is held by the ten biggest clonotypes. Source material: memory CD4+ T cells sorted from blood. What this sample's cell subset or site label stands for: CD45RA-negative fraction. The receptor source for this set is a woman younger than 45 in good health.

V gene TRBV5-6 combines with J gene TRBJ2-7, with D possibly being TRBD1 or TRBD2 (5 bases each). From germline, CDR1 is SGHDT and CDR2 YYEEEE. V was clipped by 4 bases and J by 4 bases, with 15 bases between them. This CDR3 comprises 14 residues. The CDR3 spells CASSRGQNGYEQYF. CDR3 sequence (DNA): TGTGCCAGCAGCCGGGGCCAGAACGGTTACGAGCAGTACTTC.

This chain connects TRBV28 to TRBJ2-1; 8 bases agree with TRBD1. The CDR3 runs to 16 residues. The V gene's germline CDR1 is MDHEN and CDR2 SYDVKM. The V segment lost 5 bases and the J segment 6 bases; nucleotides outside the gene matches: 12. CDR3 nucleotide sequence: TGTGCCAGCAGTCTCACCCGGGACAGGCTTCTCAATGAGCAGTTCTTC. Its protein is CASSLTRDRLLNEQFF.

The rearrangement joins TRBV7-3 to TRBJ2-3; no clear D gene. Germline CDR1 and CDR2: SGHTA and FQGTGA. Trimming removed 5 bases from V and 2 bases from J, with 8 bases in between. This CDR3 is 13 amino acids long. CDR3 sequence: CASSQVTTDTQYF. The CDR3 coding sequence is TGTGCCAGCAGCCAAGTTACCACAGATACGCAGTATTTT.

The sample holds a few counts of this clone. The V gene is TRBV29-1, the J gene TRBJ1-2, with 8 bases identical to TRBD1. There are 12 residues in the CDR3. Looked up from germline, CDR1 is SQVTM and CDR2 is ANQGSEA. V shed 6 bases and J 2 bases; nucleotides not matched to a gene: 2. For the CDR3, the DNA is TGCAGCGTCCACAGGGGGAACTATGGCTACACCTTC. It is translated as CSVHRGNYGYTF.

Only a few counts were recorded for this clone. The J gene is TRBJ2-1, the V gene TRBV7-2, with 13 bases identical to TRBD2. The junction had 6 bases not matched to a gene; V was cut back by 3 bases and J by 10 bases. The CDR3 is 15 residues long. The V gene's germline CDR1 is SGHTA and CDR2 FQGNSA. CDR3 in DNA: TGTGCCAGCAGCTTTGCAGGACTAGCGGGAGCGGAGCAGTTCTTC. Encoded protein: CASSFAGLAGAEQFF.

The chain has TRBV11-1 and TRBJ2-3, with 9 bases aligning to TRBD2. The CDR3 is made up of 13 amino acids. J lost 4 bases, V lost 5 bases, and 1 base had no gene match. Germline lookup yields CDR1 SGHAT and CDR2 FQDESV (reference sequence). The CDR3 here is CASSSGRPDTQYF. The DNA for the CDR3 is TGTGCCAGCAGCAGCGGGAGGCCAGATACGCAGTATTTT.

V gene TRBV25-1 combines with J gene TRBJ2-1; 8 bases line up with TRBD2. Looked up from germline, CDR1 is MGHDK and CDR2 is SYGVNS. CDR3 length equals 15 residues. J gave up 4 bases and V 4 bases, and 6 bases lay outside the gene matches. The CDR3 spells CASSVSSGIYNEQFF. The CDR3 DNA sequence: TGTGCCAGCAGTGTGAGTAGCGGGATTTACAATGAGCAGTTCTTC.

The gene calls are TRBV28 and TRBJ2-5; 10 nucleotides agree with TRBD1. The CDR3 contains 14 residues. CDR1 is MDHEN and CDR2 is SYDVKM in the germline V gene. With 5 bases clipped from V and 4 bases from J, the junction kept 4 bases outside the gene matches. In nucleotides, the CDR3 is TGTGCCAGCAGTGCCGGGGACAGGGGAGAGACCCAGTACTTC. Its protein is CASSAGDRGETQYF.

V is TRBV6-5 and J is TRBJ1-5; no clear D gene. The CDR3 length is 14 residues. Germline CDR1 MNHEY, CDR2 SVGAGI. Between the trimmed V and J ends, which lost 6 bases and 0 bases, there was a span of 9 bases. In DNA form, the CDR3 reads TGTGCCAGCAGCCCGGATCATAGCAATCAGCCCCAGCATTTT. This encodes CASSPDHSNQPQHF.

The chain links TRBV29-1 to TRBJ2-6, with no clear D. The CDR3 is made up of 14 amino acids. The germline V and J ends were trimmed by 3 bases and 1 base, with 7 bases remaining between them. The V gene's germline CDR1 is SQVTM and CDR2 ANQGSEA. CDR3: CSVDSASGANVLTF. The CDR3 bases are TGCAGCGTTGACAGTGCGTCTGGGGCCAACGTCCTGACTTTC.

The chain employs TRBV7-9 and TRBJ2-7, with 9 positions matching TRBD1. CDR1 and CDR2 from the germline V gene are SEHNR and FQNEAQ (reference sequence). This CDR3 spans 18 amino acids. The junction had 14 bases not matched to a gene; V was cut back by 5 bases and J by 0 bases. The CDR3 nucleotides read TGTGCCAGCAGCCCCCTCCTGTTCGGGACAGGGAGCTCCTACGAGCAGTACTTC. Encoded protein: CASSPLLFGTGSSYEQYF.

Points on this clone: Additional DNA sequences in this sample encode the identical CDR3. This sequence joins TRBV5-1 and TRBJ1-2, with a tentative D call TRBD1 (5 bases). Germline CDR1 SGHRS, CDR2 YFSETQ. Trimming removed 2 bases from V and 5 bases from J, with 7 bases in between. The CDR3 loop spans 12 amino acids. CDR3 amino acids: CASSLAGYGYTF. The CDR3 DNA follows: TGCGCCAGCAGCTTAGCAGGGTATGGCTACACCTTC.

This clone was seen more than once but under ten times. The chain carries TRBV7-9 and TRBJ2-2; D may match TRBD1 or TRBD2 (5 bases each). The germline gives CDR1 SEHNR, CDR2 FQNEAQ (reference sequence). This CDR3 contains 16 residues. V was shortened by 9 bases and J by 1 base, with 18 bases between the two germline ends. The CDR3 reads CASNPGRSMNTGELFF. The CDR3 nucleotides read TGTGCCAGTAACCCGGGACGGAGCATGAACACCGGGGAGCTGTTTTTT.

V usage is TRBV28 and J usage is TRBJ1-2; 8 nucleotides match TRBD1. From germline, CDR1 is MDHEN and CDR2 SYDVKM. With V trimmed by 6 bases and J by 6 bases, 9 bases remained unmatched. The CDR3 has 14 amino acids. In DNA, the CDR3 is TGTGCCAGCAGCCCGACGACAGGGGCGGATGGCTACACCTTC. This sequence encodes CASSPTTGADGYTF.

This rearrangement joins TRBV7-2 to TRBJ1-1; tentatively, D is TRBD1 (6 bases). The CDR3 consists of 13 residues. V was shortened by 6 bases and J by 0 bases, with 8 bases between the two germline ends. Germline V CDR1 and CDR2: SGHTA, FQGNSA. Written as DNA, the CDR3 is TGTGCCAGCAGACAGGGATTGAACACTGAAGCTTTCTTT. Translation: CASRQGLNTEAFF.

The V and J genes are TRBV7-2 and TRBJ2-3, with D perhaps matching TRBD1 (5 bases). The CDR3 covers 15 residues. Trimming stripped 1 base from V and 6 bases from J, with 14 bases between. Looked up from germline, CDR1 is SGHTA and CDR2 is FQGNSA. The CDR3: CASSLGGLEPDTQYF. The CDR3, as DNA: TGTGCCAGCAGCTTAGGGGGCCTTGAACCCGATACGCAGTATTTT.

This clone was picked up one time. The V gene is TRBV15, the J gene TRBJ2-3; 12 bases align to TRBD2. With V trimmed by 1 base and J by 2 bases, 1 base remained unmatched. CDR1 and CDR2 from the germline V gene are LNHNV and YYDKDF (reference sequence). This CDR3 spans 16 amino acids. The CDR3 DNA follows: TGTGCCACCAGCAGAGGGACTAGCGGGATCACAGATACGCAGTATTTT. Encoded protein: CATSRGTSGITDTQYF.

This clone was detected only once. Other DNA sequences in this specimen translate into the identical CDR3. The J gene is TRBJ2-7, the V gene TRBV29-1, with D perhaps matching TRBD1 (6 bases). With 4 bases removed from V and 4 bases from J, the gap between germline ends came to 8 bases. Per germline, CDR1 SQVTM and CDR2 ANQGSEA. The CDR3 runs 11 residues. The CDR3 reads CSVGRGYEQYF. The CDR3 DNA reads TGCAGCGTTGGTAGGGGGTACGAGCAGTACTTC.

V is TRBV5-1 and J is TRBJ2-7, with D perhaps TRBD1 (6 bases). This CDR3 is 13 amino acids long. V lost 9 bases and J 5 bases, leaving 18 bases between the germline ends. Per the germline V gene, CDR1 is SGHRS and CDR2 is YFSETQ. The CDR3 DNA reads as TGCGCCACCTTGGGGGCAGGGGTGGACGAGCAGTACTTC. Amino acid sequence: CATLGAGVDEQYF.

The V gene is TRBV4-1, the J gene TRBJ2-1, with D perhaps TRBD1 or TRBD2 (5 bases each). The germline V gene has CDR1 MGHRA and CDR2 YSYEKL. This CDR3 has 15 residues. Trimming pared 4 bases from V and 8 bases from J, leaving 18 bases between. The CDR3 nucleotides are TGCGCCAGCAGCCCGACGGGACGGAGTGGGGATGAGCAGTTCTTC. Protein sequence: CASSPTGRSGDEQFF.

The chain has TRBV7-7 and TRBJ2-1; D uncertain. The CDR3 is 18 residues long. Germline CDR1 and CDR2: SSHAT and FNYEAQ (reference sequence). V lost 8 bases, J lost 4 bases, and 27 bases lay in between. The CDR3 loop reads CASVFFRVTDPSYNEQFF. Written as DNA, the CDR3 is TGTGCCAGCGTGTTTTTTCGAGTCACGGATCCAAGTTACAATGAGCAGTTCTTC.

The CDR3 here is CASTPSDFGGRAFF. In DNA, the CDR3 is TGTGCCAGCACACCCAGCGACTTTGGGGGGAGAGCTTTCTTT. The chain links TRBV27 to TRBJ1-1, with D possibly matching TRBD1 (5 bases). The CDR3 sequence is 14 residues long. The germline V gene encodes CDR1 MNHEY and CDR2 SMNVEV (reference sequence). V was cut by 7 bases and J by 10 bases, with 22 bases left in between.

V and J are TRBV9 and TRBJ1-3, with a possible D match to TRBD1 (6 bases). CDR3 length: 15 amino acids. Germline V gene lookup returns CDR1 SGDLS and CDR2 YYNGEE. V lost 4 bases and J lost 4, with 15 bases in between. For the CDR3, the DNA is TGTGCCAGCAGCCTAACTTCAGGGGCCGGAAACACCATATATTTT. Its protein product is CASSLTSGAGNTIYF. Together with reference TRBV9 and TRBJ1-3, the CDR3 gives the full variable domain: DSGVTQTPKHLITATGQRVTLRCSPRSGDLSVYWYQQSLDQGLQFLIQYYNGEERAKGNILERFSAQQFPDLHSELNLSSLELGDSALYFCASSLTSGAGNTIYFGEGSWLTVV.

The rearrangement links TRBV7-8 to TRBJ2-6, with 7 positions matching TRBD1. The CDR3 extends over 16 amino acids. After removal of 2 bases from V and 6 bases from J, the junction contained 7 bases not matched to a gene. CDR1 and CDR2 (germline): SGHVS, FQNEAQ. CDR3 DNA sequence: TGTGCCAGCAGCTTACCGGGGACAGCTCAGGCCAACGTCCTGACTTTC. This codes for CASSLPGTAQANVLTF.

The gene calls are TRBV10-2 and TRBJ1-5; tentative D call: TRBD1 (5 bases). Germline V gene data show CDR1 as WSHSY and CDR2 as SAAADI. Deletions cut 7 bases from V and 5 bases from J, with 12 bases between. The CDR3 has 13 amino acids. The CDR3 nucleotides are TGCGCCAGCAAGAGGGGAAGGGATCAGCCCCAGCATTTT. Translating it yields CASKRGRDQPQHF.

This clone was found once. This rearrangement joins TRBV9 to TRBJ2-3; D unclear. V lost 0 bases to trimming and J lost 0 bases, with 2 bases between them. This CDR3 contains 13 residues. Looked up from germline, CDR1 is SGDLS and CDR2 is YYNGEE. For the CDR3, the DNA is TGTGCCAGCAGCGTAGTAAGCACAGATACGCAGTATTTT. The encoded protein is CASSVVSTDTQYF.

This clone ranks as medium-sized. This chain connects TRBV25-1 to TRBJ2-7, with 7 bases identical to TRBD2. After removal of 4 bases from V and 1 base from J, the junction contained 10 bases not matched to a gene. The CDR3 extends over 16 amino acids. Germline CDR1 is MGHDK and CDR2 is SYGVNS. CDR3 loop: CASSASPGDYSYEQYF. The CDR3 DNA is TGTGCCAGCAGTGCCTCCCCCGGGGACTATTCCTACGAGCAGTACTTC.

This chain connects TRBV19 to TRBJ1-5; possible D gene TRBD1, 5 bases. Germline CDR1 reads LNHDA; CDR2 reads SQIVND (reference sequence). V lost 5 bases and J 4 bases, leaving 12 bases between the germline ends. The CDR3 runs 14 residues. CDR3 amino acids: CASSLGQGNQPQHF. DNA for the CDR3: TGTGCCAGTAGTTTGGGGCAGGGAAATCAGCCCCAGCATTTT.

The chain couples TRBV27 to TRBJ2-1; TRBD2 agrees at 7 bases. V gave up 5 bases and J gave up 7 bases; unmatched junction bases: 5. The CDR3 is 13 residues long. Germline CDR1 reads MNHEY; CDR2 reads SMNVEV (reference sequence). The CDR3 DNA reads as TGTGCCAGCAGTCGGGGGGACCGAAATGAGCAGTTCTTC. Encoded protein: CASSRGDRNEQFF.